Detailed here is one T cell receptor (beta chain). Germline values: CDR1 PRHDT, CDR2 FYEKMQ (reference sequence). This CDR3 spans 16 amino acids. Trimming removed 1 base from V and 2 bases from J, with 12 bases in between. This entry is derived from a study of CD8 T cells in Susac syndrome. Reverse transcription used about 0.5 to 1 ug RNA and random hexamers. One entry per CDR3 protein results from TCRdb running MiXCR on the immunoSEQ multiplex PCR reads. The table records fewer than 300,000 distinct CDR3 sequences, approximately 84% of them present only once. The CD8+ and CD4+ T cells were negatively isolated, with the TEMRA cells enriched by FACS.

This TCR derives from a human donor with multiple sclerosis. Sequenced: CD8+ T cells from PBMCs. V is TRBV13 and J is TRBJ2-1, with a weak D call TRBD1 (7 bases). The CDR3 DNA follows: TGTGCCAGCAGCTTAGAGACAGGGAGGACCTACAATGAGCAGTTCTTC. It is translated as CASSLETGRTYNEQFF. Looking up the rest from reference TRBV13 and TRBJ2-1 gives the full variable domain: AAGVIQSPRHLIKEKRETATLKCYPIPRHDTVYWYQQGPGQDPQFLISFYEKMQSDKGSIPDRFSAQQFSDYHSELNMSSLELGDSALYFCASSLETGRTYNEQFFGPGTRLTVL.